This T cell receptor (beta chain) was captured by sequencing in a study of blood T cell repertoires in COVID-19. Overall study: Sites in the United States, Italy and Spain provided acute and convalescent COVID-19 samples. PBMCs, B-cell-depleted T cells, or T cells were the source of the cDNA or gDNA that made up the material.

All enrollees were about 18 to 100 years old and from 20 to 30 US areas. Each participant's cohort was designated according to participant-reported clinical history. The germline CDR1 and CDR2 sequences are SGHNT and YYREEE (reference sequence). V shed 9 bases and J 1 base; nucleotides not matched to a gene: 14. The CDR3 length is 17 residues. The protocol was immunoSEQ multiplex PCR, while the TCRdb copy is restricted to in-frame clones and leaves out a portion. This repertoire shows more than 250,000 clones, over 75% found once; its top ten account for under 5.5%. Sequenced: PBMCs or T cells enriched from blood (not recorded which). The clonotype was recovered from a woman aged 25 to 39 who had recovered from COVID-19. The chain carries TRBV5-4 and TRBJ2-5, with 11 positions matching TRBD2. Here the CDR3 reads CAIKEGLAGGSQETQYF. Here the CDR3 DNA reads TGTGCCATAAAAGAGGGGCTAGCGGGGGGTAGCCAAGAGACCCAGTACTTC.